This TCR beta chain comes out of a study of radiotherapy plus CTLA-4 blockade in lung cancer. The table came from immunoSEQ multiplex PCR; TCRdb's copy has only in-frame clones and leaves some out. The sample consists of tens of thousands of clones, around 87% of them appearing once. Findings and limits, study-wide: In blood, tumor-derived TCR clones expanded after radiotherapy plus ipilimumab.

Comment on this clone: Its antigen is not known.

From germline, CDR1 is MNHEY and CDR2 SVGAGI. The CDR3 is made up of 15 amino acids. The trim removed 9 bases at V and 7 bases at J, leaving 9 bases unmatched. V and J are TRBV6-5 and TRBJ2-1; 13 bases are a match to TRBD2. This receptor was obtained from a human donor with non-small cell lung cancer who had stable disease on radiotherapy plus ipilimumab. Here the sequenced sample was peripheral blood, taken from a patient treated with radiotherapy plus ipilimumab. The CDR3 region is CASGGGTSGKNEQFF. The CDR3 region has the DNA TGTGCCAGTGGGGGTGGGACTAGCGGGAAAAATGAGCAGTTCTTC.